The 25 T cell receptor beta chains below all came from one sample that was sequenced in a study of OX40 agonist ivuxolimab in advanced cancers. Libraries were made using the immunoSEQ multiplex PCR assay. This is the immuneACCESS table as TCRdb keeps it, with only in-frame sequences that have V and J called. A part of the clones is gone; compared with another copy, unresolved V genes explain less than half, and the rest is unexplained. This sample is represented by tens of thousands of clones; around four fifths of them were singletons. The ten largest clones add up to about 20% of the sample. This material consisted of CD4+ or CD8+ T cells sorted from blood, taken in a trial of the OX40 agonist ivuxolimab. These receptors originate from an adult with an advanced solid tumor such as melanoma, head and neck, liver or kidney cancer.

The chain uses TRBV7-9 and TRBJ2-1, with D possibly matching TRBD2 (6 bases). Germline V gene data show CDR1 as SEHNR and CDR2 as FQNEAQ (reference sequence). The V end was cut by 5 bases, the J end by 10 bases, with 15 bases between. The CDR3 is 13 residues long. In DNA, the CDR3 is TGTGCCAGCAGCCCCTCTAGCGAGGGGGAGCAGTTCTTC. It yields the protein CASSPSSEGEQFF.

The V gene is TRBV6-1, the J gene TRBJ1-2; D is unresolved. This CDR3 has 15 residues. CDR1 is MNHNS and CDR2 is SASEGT in the germline V gene. Trimming took off 1 base at V and 4 bases at J, with 13 bases between the two ends. In DNA form, the CDR3 reads TGTGCCAGCAGTGAAGGTTATACGGCAGTCTATGGCTACACCTTC. It is translated as CASSEGYTAVYGYTF.

The V call is TRBV5-3, the J call TRBJ1-5, with unresolved D. TRBV5-3 is known as an ORF, though its function is uncertain. The V end lost 3 bases, the J end lost 2 bases, and 12 bases lay between the germline ends. There are 15 residues in the CDR3. CDR3 amino acids: CARSWGGWGNQPQHF. CDR3 in DNA: TGTGCCAGAAGCTGGGGAGGCTGGGGCAATCAGCCCCAGCATTTT.

This rearrangement joins TRBV7-6 to TRBJ2-1; D may correspond to TRBD1 or TRBD2 (5 bases each). V shed 1 base and J shed 5 bases, with 18 bases lying between them. The CDR3 covers 17 residues. Germline CDR1 and CDR2: SGHVS and FNYEAQ. The CDR3 nucleotides are TGTGCCAGCAGCTTAGTGGGCACCGGGACGGCGGACAATGAGCAGTTCTTC. It encodes CASSLVGTGTADNEQFF. Based on the CDR3 plus reference TRBV7-6 and TRBJ2-1, the full variable domain is GAGVSQSPRYKVTKRGQDVALRCDPISGHVSLYWYRQALGQGPEFLTYFNYEAQQDKSGLPNDRFSAERPEGSISTLTIQRTEQRDSAMYRCASSLVGTGTADNEQFFGPGTRLTVL.

This chain connects TRBV18 to TRBJ2-3; D is ambiguous. V lost 0 bases and J 1 base, leaving 8 bases between the germline ends. CDR1 is KGHSH, CDR2 LQKENI, per germline. The CDR3 runs to 15 residues. The CDR3, as DNA: TGTGCCAGCTCACCACCTTCCCGCCGCACAGATACGCAGTATTTT. Translated, it gives CASSPPSRRTDTQYF.

V gene TRBV19 combines with J gene TRBJ2-7; 9 bases match TRBD1. This CDR3 is 14 amino acids long. Germline loops: CDR1 LNHDA, CDR2 SQIVND (reference sequence). The junction had 7 bases not matched to a gene; V was cut back by 6 bases and J by 4 bases. The CDR3 protein is CASRSGTGMYEQYF. The CDR3 coding sequence is TGTGCCAGTAGGTCCGGGACAGGGATGTACGAGCAGTACTTC.

This chain connects TRBV7-2 to TRBJ2-3, with 7 bases fitting TRBD2. The CDR3 is 14 amino acids. The germline gives CDR1 SGHTA, CDR2 FQGNSA. The V and J ends lost 8 bases and 1 base, in that order; junction bases with no gene match: 6. CDR3 residues: CASQLSGGTDTQYF. CDR3 DNA: TGTGCCAGCCAACTCAGCGGGGGCACAGATACGCAGTATTTT.

The chain uses TRBV4-2 and TRBJ2-3; no clear D. The CDR3 runs to 16 residues. Trimming pared 1 base from V and 4 bases from J, leaving 15 bases between. CDR1 LGHNA and CDR2 YNFKEQ come from the germline V gene. The CDR3 reads CASSQGLPLSPDTQYF. CDR3 in DNA: TGTGCCAGCAGCCAAGGACTCCCCTTGTCCCCAGATACGCAGTATTTT.

Only one count was recorded for this clone. The chain joins TRBV11-2 to TRBJ2-1; D gene unclear. The V end was cut by 8 bases, the J end by 1 base, with 0 bases between. This CDR3 spans 10 amino acids. CDR1 is SGHAT and CDR2 is FQNNGV in the germline V gene. The CDR3 DNA follows: TGTGCCAGCTCCTACAATGAGCAGTTCTTC. It specifies CASSYNEQFF. The full variable domain, rest sourced from reference TRBV11-2 and TRBJ2-1, is EAGVAQSPRYKIIEKRQSVAFWCNPISGHATLYWYQQILGQGPKLLIQFQNNGVVDDSQLPKDRFSAERLKGVDSTLKIQPAKLEDSAVYLCASSYNEQFFGPGTRLTVL.

The gene calls are TRBV10-3 and TRBJ2-1; 13 bases are shared with TRBD2. The CDR3 has 16 amino acids. V lost 6 bases and J lost 7; bases outside the gene matches: 9. The germline CDR1 and CDR2 sequences are ENHRY and SYGVKD. The CDR3 DNA sequence: TGTGCCATCAGGGCTACTAGCGGGGGGGCAGGAAATGAGCAGTTCTTC. Its translation is CAIRATSGGAGNEQFF.

This clone was recorded once. The chain recombines TRBV30 with TRBJ2-7; D unclear. Trimming removed 4 bases from V and 6 bases from J, with 16 bases in between. Germline V gene sequence: CDR1 GTSNPN, CDR2 SVGIG (reference sequence). The CDR3 runs 13 residues. The DNA of the CDR3 is TGTGCCTGGACAGCACCCAACCCGTTCGAGCAGTACTTC. Its translation: CAWTAPNPFEQYF.

The chain joins TRBV10-3 to TRBJ2-1; TRBD2 matches at 11 bases. The CDR3 is made up of 17 amino acids. V was pared by 3 bases and J by 2 bases, with 6 bases of the junction left unmatched. Germline assignment: CDR1 ENHRY and CDR2 SYGVKD. The CDR3 DNA reads as TGTGCCATCAGTGAAGCCGGGACTAGCGGCGCCTACAATGAGCAGTTCTTC. As protein: CAISEAGTSGAYNEQFF.

The chain links TRBV5-5 to TRBJ2-5; 13 bases match TRBD2. This CDR3 spans 16 amino acids. V lost 4 bases and J lost 2; bases outside the gene matches: 5. The germline V gene encodes CDR1 SGHKS and CDR2 YYEKEE (reference sequence). CDR3 in amino acids: CASSRGLAGFQETQYF. The CDR3 nucleotides read TGTGCCAGCAGCCGGGGACTAGCGGGGTTTCAAGAGACCCAGTACTTC.

V and J are TRBV5-4 and TRBJ2-7; 10 nucleotides line up with TRBD1. Germline V gene sequence: CDR1 SGHNT, CDR2 YYREEE (reference sequence). Trimming took 4 bases from V and 3 from J; bases not matched to a gene: 10. This CDR3 is 16 amino acids long. The CDR3 loop reads CASSPGQGGPLYEQYF. The CDR3 DNA reads as TGTGCCAGCAGCCCAGGACAGGGGGGCCCACTCTACGAGCAGTACTTC.

The chain couples TRBV4-1 to TRBJ1-1, with a possible D match to TRBD1 (5 bases). Germline V lookup: CDR1 MGHRA, CDR2 YSYEKL. The CDR3 has 16 residues. With 1 base removed from V and 0 bases from J, the gap between germline ends came to 12 bases. CDR3 loop: CASSQGGVSLNTEAFF. For the CDR3, the DNA is TGCGCCAGCAGCCAAGGGGGCGTCAGCTTGAACACTGAAGCTTTCTTT.

The gene calls are TRBV28 and TRBJ2-4, with a weak D call TRBD2 (6 bases). The CDR3 consists of 16 residues. Germline CDR1 MDHEN, CDR2 SYDVKM. V lost 4 bases, J lost 5 bases, and 18 bases lay in between. CDR3 sequence reads: CASSSFGSLLQNIQYF. As DNA, the CDR3 is TGTGCCAGCAGTTCATTCGGGAGCCTGCTCCAAAACATTCAGTACTTC.

This clone is judged medium-sized. The V and J genes are TRBV5-4 and TRBJ2-3, with D possibly being TRBD1 (5 bases). This CDR3 is built from 14 residues. Trimming pared 0 bases from V and 5 bases from J, leaving 10 bases between. The germline V gene encodes CDR1 SGHNT and CDR2 YYREEE (reference sequence). CDR3 loop: CASSLEQVVDTQYF. The CDR3 DNA reads as TGTGCCAGCAGCTTGGAACAGGTAGTAGATACGCAGTATTTT.

This clone was picked up one time. This chain connects TRBV18 to TRBJ1-1; 8 nucleotides align to TRBD1. Germline values: CDR1 KGHSH, CDR2 LQKENI. This CDR3 region has 14 residues. Trimming took 6 bases from V and 5 from J; bases not matched to a gene: 8. The CDR3 DNA sequence: TGTGCCAGCTCCCTTGGACAGGGCCAAACTGAAGCTTTCTTT. It specifies CASSLGQGQTEAFF.

This sequence joins TRBV5-4 and TRBJ1-1, with no clear D. From germline, CDR1 is SGHNT and CDR2 YYREEE (reference sequence). CDR3 length equals 14 residues. The V and J ends lost 1 base and 0 bases respectively, with 7 bases between them. The CDR3 DNA is TGTGCCAGCAGCTTGCGACCGCTGAACACTGAAGCTTTCTTT. This encodes CASSLRPLNTEAFF.

The J gene is TRBJ1-4, the V gene TRBV4-3, with 7 nucleotides matching TRBD1. Unmatched junction bases numbered 8, after V lost 2 bases and J lost 8 bases. Germline loops: CDR1 LGHNA, CDR2 YSLEER. The CDR3 is 15 amino acids. Here the CDR3 DNA reads TGCGCCAGCAGCCAACGACAGGGTTTGGAGGAAAAACTGTTTTTT. This encodes CASSQRQGLEEKLFF.

The V and J genes are TRBV14 and TRBJ2-5; D perhaps matches TRBD2 (6 bases). Trimming took off 0 bases at V and 7 bases at J, with 15 bases between the two ends. This CDR3 is built from 15 residues. Germline CDR1 is SGHDN and CDR2 is FVKESK. CDR3 DNA sequence: TGTGCCAGCAGCCAAGAAAGGGGCAGGAGGGCGACCCAGTACTTC. Translating it yields CASSQERGRRATQYF. Looking up the rest from reference TRBV14 and TRBJ2-5 gives the full variable domain: EAGVTQFPSHSVIEKGQTVTLRCDPISGHDNLYWYRRVMGKEIKFLLHFVKESKQDESGMPNNRFLAERTGGTYSTLKVQPAELEDSGVYFCASSQERGRRATQYFGPGTRLLVL.

The rearrangement uses TRBV7-2 and TRBJ1-1, with 8 bases that match TRBD1. This CDR3 has 13 amino acids. The germline CDR1 and CDR2 sequences are SGHTA and FQGNSA. J gave up 10 bases and V 4 bases, and 8 bases lay outside the gene matches. The CDR3: CASSSSGGWGAFF. CDR3 DNA sequence: TGTGCCAGCAGCTCCTCAGGGGGCTGGGGAGCTTTCTTT. Based on the CDR3 plus reference TRBV7-2 and TRBJ1-1, the full variable domain is GAGVSQSPSNKVTEKGKDVELRCDPISGHTALYWYRQSLGQGLEFLIYFQGNSAPDKSGLPSDRFSAERTGGSVSTLTIQRTQQEDSAVYLCASSSSGGWGAFFGQGTRLTVV.

Note on this clone: The DNA is omitted, as the CDR3 cannot be located on it reliably, and the CDR3 follows TCRdb's listing. The J gene is TRBJ2-1, the V gene TRBV12-2; the D segment call TRBD2 is taken from the table without a DNA check. TRBV12-2 is flagged as a pseudogene. A total of 18 residues make up the CDR3, ends included. The CDR3 here is CASRLTGWGAGTVDEQFF.

The rearrangement uses TRBV6-1 and TRBJ2-2, with D tentatively TRBD1 (6 bases). Looked up from germline, CDR1 is MNHNS and CDR2 is SASEGT. Trimming left V 8 bases short and J 7 bases short, with 11 bases between. This CDR3 region has 12 residues. The CDR3 loop reads CASSRGIGELFF. CDR3 coding DNA: TGTGCCAGCTCAAGGGGGATCGGGGAGCTGTTTTTT.

V usage is TRBV5-1 and J usage is TRBJ2-7, with unresolved D. From germline, CDR1 is SGHRS and CDR2 YFSETQ. V dropped 2 bases and J dropped 3 bases, with 9 bases sitting between them. The CDR3 covers 13 residues. The CDR3 loop reads CASSLEQFYEQYF. Here the CDR3 DNA reads TGCGCCAGCAGCTTAGAGCAGTTCTACGAGCAGTACTTC.